These T cell receptor beta chains were read from a single sample in a study of cytomegalovirus exposure and HLA in healthy donors. Some clones are missing from TCRdb's copy, which holds only in-frame ones; the method was immunoSEQ multiplex PCR. The data hold hundreds of thousands of clones, with roughly 90% observed a single time. Sequenced material: PBMCs. The receptors come from a woman aged 18-29 years in good health and CMV-seronegative. CDR3s include the opening cysteine and the closing phenylalanine or tryptophan. Each record gives: V gene, D gene, clone size, CDR3 protein. The D gene is left open where the match is weak. Clone size is shown for a subset of rows, as once, few, many or a class of expanded clone.

v_gene: TRBV18; d_gene: .; abundance: once; CDR3aa: CASSPRGIRTNEKLFF
v_gene: TRBV6-1; d_gene: .; abundance: .; CDR3aa: CASSGAAGNYNEQFF
v_gene: TRBV4-1; d_gene: .; abundance: few; CDR3aa: CASSRAGANVLTF
v_gene: TRBV9; d_gene: TRBD1; abundance: .; CDR3aa: CASSAGGEQFF
v_gene: TRBV10-3; d_gene: .; abundance: once; CDR3aa: CAISEQTVTPTIGGGYTF
v_gene: TRBV11-2; d_gene: .; abundance: .; CDR3aa: CASSSGGGGTEAFF
v_gene: TRBV7-3; d_gene: .; abundance: .; CDR3aa: CASSQPAGELFF
v_gene: TRBV11-2; d_gene: .; abundance: few; CDR3aa: CASSLGSLAGETEAFF
v_gene: TRBV2; d_gene: TRBD2; abundance: .; CDR3aa: CASGTSGSEQFF
v_gene: TRBV18; d_gene: .; abundance: .; CDR3aa: CASSPPMGAIYEQYF
v_gene: TRBV10-2; d_gene: TRBD1; abundance: .; CDR3aa: CASRDGQADTDTQYF
v_gene: TRBV7-3; d_gene: TRBD1; abundance: .; CDR3aa: CASSYDRGDEAFF
v_gene: TRBV9; d_gene: TRBD1; abundance: .; CDR3aa: CASSVTSGTGEPQHF
v_gene: TRBV9; d_gene: TRBD2; abundance: .; CDR3aa: CASSVGAGGLNTDTQYF
v_gene: TRBV15; d_gene: .; abundance: .; CDR3aa: CATRGGEGDTQYF
v_gene: TRBV10-1; d_gene: .; abundance: .; CDR3aa: CASSEGSPNQPQHF
v_gene: TRBV9; d_gene: TRBD1; abundance: .; CDR3aa: CASSVFGQGALDEQFF
v_gene: TRBV6-5; d_gene: .; abundance: .; CDR3aa: CASSYSGRGTGELFF
v_gene: TRBV9; d_gene: .; abundance: .; CDR3aa: CASSVGGGEQFF
v_gene: TRBV5-1; d_gene: TRBD2; abundance: .; CDR3aa: CASSLSGGAIDTQYF
v_gene: TRBV2; d_gene: TRBD1; abundance: once; CDR3aa: CASSEYRGQSYEQYF
v_gene: TRBV7-2; d_gene: TRBD1; abundance: once; CDR3aa: CASSLTGGDYGYTF
v_gene: TRBV9; d_gene: .; abundance: .; CDR3aa: CASSGGEARNSPLHF
v_gene: TRBV19; d_gene: TRBD1; abundance: .; CDR3aa: CASSPEGQGINYGYTF
v_gene: TRBV27; d_gene: .; abundance: once; CDR3aa: CASSFLLNTEAFF
v_gene: TRBV2; d_gene: .; abundance: .; CDR3aa: CASSARREAFF
v_gene: TRBV1; d_gene: .; abundance: .; CDR3aa: CTSSQEHRINLPQHF
v_gene: TRBV27; d_gene: .; abundance: .; CDR3aa: CASSPRVRLYEQYF
v_gene: TRBV30; d_gene: TRBD1; abundance: .; CDR3aa: CAWSVTRTGLANTEAFF
v_gene: TRBV10-1; d_gene: TRBD2; abundance: .; CDR3aa: CASTSGSPSGGAADTQYF
v_gene: TRBV6-6; d_gene: .; abundance: few; CDR3aa: CASSRPGESGYTF